Following are 10 T cell receptor beta chains from one sample sequenced in a study of blood T cell repertoires in COVID-19. Sequencing used immunoSEQ multiplex PCR; TCRdb keeps in-frame clones, though not all of them. Of 360,000 or so clones listed, around 86% were seen once; the top ten hold about 5.4%. Sequences were obtained from PBMCs or T cells enriched from blood (not recorded which). The source of these receptors is a woman aged 45 to 65 who had recovered from COVID-19.

The chain joins TRBV7-2 to TRBJ2-7; 8 bases are a match to TRBD1. The CDR3 loop spans 14 amino acids. With 7 bases clipped from V and 2 bases from J, the junction kept 7 bases outside the gene matches. The V gene's germline CDR1 is SGHTA and CDR2 FQGNSA. The CDR3, as DNA: TGTGCCAGCATCTCCTCACAGGGGGCCTACGAGCAGTACTTC. It specifies CASISSQGAYEQYF. Combining the CDR3 with reference TRBV7-2 and TRBJ2-7 gives the whole variable domain GAGVSQSPSNKVTEKGKDVELRCDPISGHTALYWYRQSLGQGLEFLIYFQGNSAPDKSGLPSDRFSAERTGGSVSTLTIQRTQQEDSAVYLCASISSQGAYEQYFGPGTRLTVT.

The chain combines TRBV18 with TRBJ2-3, with 8 bases that match TRBD2. Per the germline V gene, CDR1 is KGHSH and CDR2 is LQKENI. The CDR3 loop spans 15 amino acids. V shed 1 base and J 1 base; nucleotides not matched to a gene: 1. Written as DNA, the CDR3 is TGTGCCAGCTCACCACAAGCGGGAGGCACAGATACGCAGTATTTT. Translating it yields CASSPQAGGTDTQYF.

The J gene is TRBJ1-2, the V gene TRBV30; weak D call: TRBD1 (6 bases). The CDR3 consists of 14 residues. The V and J ends lost 6 bases and 8 bases respectively, with 22 bases between them. Germline V CDR1 and CDR2: GTSNPN, SVGIG (reference sequence). CDR3 protein: CACPGRLGAWGYTF. CDR3 DNA: TGTGCCTGTCCGGGGCGGCTGGGGGCGTGGGGCTACACCTTC.

The genes are TRBV12-3 or TRBV12-4 and TRBJ2-7, with D perhaps matching TRBD2 (5 bases). The V end was cut by 3 bases, the J end by 9 bases, with 12 bases between. This CDR3 is 12 amino acids long. The CDR3: CASSFLEGRQYF. CDR3 nucleotides: TGTGCCAGCAGTTTTTTAGAGGGAAGGCAGTACTTC.

This clone has more than one count but fewer than ten. The rearrangement joins TRBV5-8 to TRBJ1-2, with no clear D. This CDR3 has 16 residues. Germline CDR1 reads SGHTS; CDR2 reads YDEGEE. V was shortened by 5 bases and J by 4 bases, with 21 bases between the two germline ends. The CDR3 nucleotides read TGTGCCAGCAGAAATCGGTCCCCCCCTCGTGGCTATGGCTACACCTTC. This sequence encodes CASRNRSPPRGYGYTF.

This sequence joins TRBV27 and TRBJ1-1, with 7 bases lining up with TRBD1. The CDR3 contains 14 residues. The V gene end was trimmed by 3 bases and the J gene end by 1 base; junction bases not matched to a gene: 2. Germline values: CDR1 MNHEY, CDR2 SMNVEV (reference sequence). CDR3 nucleotides: TGTGCCAGCAGTTTGAACAGGGGGAACACTGAAGCTTTCTTT. It codes for CASSLNRGNTEAFF.

The chain employs TRBV7-2 and TRBJ1-5; possibly TRBD1 for D (6 bases). V lost 4 bases, J lost 1 base, and 11 bases lay in between. The CDR3 extends over 15 amino acids. Germline lookup yields CDR1 SGHTA and CDR2 FQGNSA. The CDR3 spells CASSSQTGSNQPQHF. The CDR3, as DNA: TGTGCCAGCAGCTCCCAAACAGGGAGCAATCAGCCCCAGCATTTT. The full variable domain, with the rest looked up from reference TRBV7-2 and TRBJ1-5, is GAGVSQSPSNKVTEKGKDVELRCDPISGHTALYWYRQSLGQGLEFLIYFQGNSAPDKSGLPSDRFSAERTGGSVSTLTIQRTQQEDSAVYLCASSSQTGSNQPQHFGDGTRLSIL.

The chain has TRBV5-1 and TRBJ1-1; 7 bases are shared with TRBD1. Germline-derived CDR1 and CDR2 are SGHRS and YFSETQ. V lost 3 bases to trimming and J lost 6 bases; unmatched junction nucleotides: 11. The CDR3 has 15 residues. CDR3 in DNA: TGCGCCAGCAGCTCGGGACAGTCCGCGTCCTCTGAAGCTTTCTTT. The encoded protein is CASSSGQSASSEAFF. Looking up the rest from reference TRBV5-1 and TRBJ1-1 gives the full variable domain: KAGVTQTPRYLIKTRGQQVTLSCSPISGHRSVSWYQQTPGQGLQFLFEYFSETQRNKGNFPGRFSGRQFSNSRSEMNVSTLELGDSALYLCASSSGQSASSEAFFGQGTRLTVV.

This chain links TRBV2 with TRBJ1-2, with D unclear. In germline, CDR1 is SNHLY, CDR2 FYNNEI. The CDR3 totals 15 residues. Trimming took 3 bases from V and 4 from J, leaving 15 bases between them. CDR3 DNA: TGTGCCAGCAGTGAGAGGCCGGGGATGGGCTATGGCTACACCTTC. This translates into CASSERPGMGYGYTF.

There are a few counts of this clone. As DNA, the CDR3 is TGTGCCAGCAGCCAAGAGGGTAGCGGGGGGGCCGTAGGCAATGAGCAGTTCTTC. It yields the protein CASSQEGSGGAVGNEQFF. This chain joins TRBV3-1 (or the pseudogene TRBV3-2) and TRBJ2-1, with 11 bases that match TRBD2. Germline values: CDR1 LGHDT, CDR2 YNNKEL (reference sequence). Germline trimming cut 0 bases from V and 6 bases from J; bases unmatched to any gene: 10. This CDR3 has 18 amino acids.